Sequencing of this TCR beta chain was carried out in a study of T cell repertoires in aging, cancer and after chemotherapy (dated by TCRdb to between 2018 and 2020). Looking at the study overall: Six donor age groups were covered, ranging from 30 or younger up to 70 or older, and each group contained at least three individuals. In the hematological group, the paired samples taken before and after chemotherapy came from chronic lymphocytic leukemia patients who were treated with regimens based on fludarabine or bendamustine. The complete dataset included 8 million to 9 million TCR reads. Peripheral blood TCR beta repertoires from healthy donors and cancer patients were profiled to examine immunoaging and T cell reconstitution after chemotherapy. A cohort of 200 to 250 cancer patients (about 94 with hematological and approximately 120 with solid cancers) was assembled, and 100 or so healthy donors were included as a reference group.

Overall results and qualifications from the work: According to the authors, the repertoire data do not permit conclusions about immunological memory after chemotherapy. An increase in median generation probability over the chemotherapy interval was observed in both cancer cohorts, suggesting that the repertoire was reconstituted through rebound thymic output. Lymphoid organ infiltration was present in hematological cancer patients, and this infiltration may itself impair thymic emigration or peripheral T cell expansion. In healthy donors, the decline in TCR diversity with age was mainly explained by loss of richness, whereas in cancer patients loss of evenness was also found to contribute. Significantly lower blood TCR diversity and higher clonality were observed in untreated patients with hematological or solid cancers than in age-matched healthy donors.

Per the germline V gene, ENHRY is the CDR1 and SYGVKD is the CDR2. Spanning cysteine to phenylalanine, the CDR3 consists of 15 amino acids. CDR3 DNA only is kept here, 45 bases in frame from base 1. Trimming accounts for 2 bases at V and 4 bases at J, while the number of junction bases matched to no gene is 3. This clonotype is classified as medium-sized (0.01 to 0.1%). Its target antigen remains unknown. No qualities accompany the bases; no much larger clone lies one base away. TCR beta rearrangements were amplified from genomic DNA extracted from peripheral blood rather than from sorted cells or RNA. Rearranged TRB sequences spanning V, D and J segments were amplified by multiplex touch-down PCR using a mixed TRB-A/B primer pool. Illumina adapters and sample indices were attached to the amplicons through two consecutive PCR reactions run with Phusion HS II polymerase. Amplicons were gel-purified with the NucleoSpin Gel and PCR Clean-up kit, then checked with Qubit and an Agilent 2100 Bioanalyzer. Sequencing of the libraries was done on an Illumina MiSeq with paired-end, single-indexed 600-cycle runs. The original pipeline was this. TRB sequences were processed with MiXCR versions 2.12 and 3.0.5. Each unique CDR3 nucleotide sequence counted as one clone, and only productive sequences with at least two reads were retained. The repertoire metrics were Shannon diversity, evenness, clonality (defined as one minus evenness), and alpha-parameterized diversity profiles covering alpha 0 to 5. The IGoR algorithm was used to compute generation probabilities of clones in paired pre- and post-chemotherapy samples. TCRdb's own reprocessing of the public reads used fastp at Q25 and MiXCR and kept productive beta chains. Entries are consolidated by CDR3 protein sequence, retaining the most common genes and DNA. What appears here as the V and J calls and clone size reflects TCRdb's work, not the paper's. The sample yields roughly 6,200 distinct CDR3 sequences; about 30% were counted once. Less than 8.5% of the sample belongs to the ten largest clones.

The receptor was isolated from a human donor with a blood cancer. Sequencing input: blood. The sequence links TRBV10-3 to TRBJ2-1; 9 middle bases align to TRBD2. The CDR3 protein: CAISELAGRYNEQFF. The nucleotide sequence is given as TGTGCCATCAGTGAGCTAGCGGGAAGGTACAATGAGCAGTTCTTC.